Listed here are 3 T cell receptor beta chains from one sample, sequenced in a study of cytomegalovirus exposure and HLA in healthy donors. Researchers ran the PCR with 60 Vbeta and 13 Jbeta primers. Generated by immunoSEQ multiplex PCR, the TCRdb table keeps only in-frame clones and is missing some. The repertoire consists of approximately 130,000 clones, with roughly three quarters occurring once and the leading ten covering 3.1%. The sequenced sample was PBMCs. The receptors come from a man aged 30 to 39 in good health and CMV-seronegative.

A few counts support this clone. The chain is built from TRBV5-5 and TRBJ2-3; tentative D call: TRBD1 (5 bases). Germline V gives CDR1 SGHKS, CDR2 YYEKEE (reference sequence). The ends were cut back, 7 bases at V and 0 bases at J, with 12 bases in the middle. The CDR3 sequence is 14 residues long. The CDR3: CASRLQGSTDTQYF. The CDR3, as DNA: TGTGCCAGCCGCCTCCAGGGTAGCACAGATACGCAGTATTTT.

The chain links TRBV5-6 to TRBJ2-7; 8 bases map to TRBD1. The junction had 16 bases not matched to a gene; V was cut back by 5 bases and J by 3 bases. The CDR3 contains 17 residues. The germline V gene has CDR1 SGHDT and CDR2 YYEEEE. The CDR3 protein is CASRTRQGRGPGYEQYF. The DNA for the CDR3 is TGTGCCAGCAGAACCCGACAGGGGCGAGGGCCTGGCTACGAGCAGTACTTC.

This chain connects TRBV28 to TRBJ1-1; possibly TRBD1 for D (5 bases). This CDR3 region has 14 residues. The V gene lost 1 base and the J gene lost 9 bases, with 15 bases spanning the gap. Germline loops: CDR1 MDHEN, CDR2 SYDVKM. In DNA, the CDR3 is TGTGCCAGCAGTTTATCGAGGCCACAGGAGAAAGCTTTCTTT. Translated, it gives CASSLSRPQEKAFF.